The clone carrying this T cell receptor (beta chain) was observed at least ten times. The antigen is undetermined. This entry comes from a study of T cells in Graves' hyperthyroidism and ophthalmopathy. Findings and limits, study-wide: Ophthalmopathy could be told apart from stable hyperthyroidism with a 13 V-J model.

Deletions cut 7 bases from V and 7 bases from J, with 19 bases between. This CDR3 region has 15 residues. Researchers took RNA transcripts and amplified the TCR beta CDR3 regions from them. Carried out on the TCR CDR3, a first-round RT-PCR used the HTBI primer set. TCRdb independently ran MiXCR on the multiplex PCR reads; one entry per CDR3 protein. This table holds 400,000 to 500,000 distinct CDR3 sequences, roughly 14% found once. This sequence joins TRBV12-3 or TRBV12-4 and TRBJ1-4; D might be TRBD1 (5 bases). Sample: blood. This TCR derives from a man aged 18 to 35 with Graves' ophthalmopathy. This chain's CDR3 is CASTIRAGRGEKLFF. CDR3 bases: TGTGCCAGCACCATTAGGGCAGGGCGGGGTGAAAAACTGTTTTTT.